The 2 T cell receptor beta chains listed next were all sequenced from one sample in a study of PD-1 blockade in classical Hodgkin lymphoma. Documented time point: newly diagnosed, previously untreated cHL patient sample. CD8+ T cells were isolated from thawed PBMCs by magnetic negative selection. Clones were read by immunoSEQ multiplex PCR, and TCRdb kept only the in-frame ones, dropping some. The sample lists 4,000 to 4,500 clones; roughly 80% were seen once. Sequenced input: CD8+ T cells from blood. These receptors were obtained from a human donor with classical Hodgkin lymphoma.

The chain carries TRBV19 and TRBJ2-1, with a tentative D call TRBD1 (5 bases). The CDR3 has 15 amino acids. Germline assignment: CDR1 LNHDA and CDR2 SQIVND (reference sequence). Deletions cut 3 bases from V and 4 bases from J, with 13 bases between. CDR3 coding DNA: TGTGCCAGTAGTATTGAGAGGACACAGTACAATGAGCAGTTCTTC. It encodes CASSIERTQYNEQFF.

This clone was observed once. The rearrangement links TRBV2 to TRBJ2-7; D uncertain. The CDR3 sequence is 13 residues long. V shed 10 bases and J shed 0 bases, with 13 bases lying between them. Germline-derived CDR1 and CDR2 are SNHLY and FYNNEI. For the CDR3, the DNA is TGTGCCACCAACGACAACCCCTCCTACGAGCAGTACTTC. It is translated as CATNDNPSYEQYF.